The 5 T cell receptor beta chains in this list originate from one sample, sequenced in a study of T-cell memory formation after mild COVID-19 (TCRdb year 2021). To prepare the library, 5' RACE was applied. TCRdb shows the sequencer as Illumina NovaSeq 6000. TCRdb reprocessed the public reads (quality trimming at Q25 with fastp, clone calling with MiXCR) and kept in-frame beta chains. Each entry is one CDR3 protein sequence, shown with its most common DNA and genes. This sample comprises fewer than 700,000 distinct CDR3 sequences, approximately 19% of them detected only once. 12% of the sample belongs to the ten largest clones. The sequenced sample consisted of PBMCs or a T cell subset sorted from them (not recorded which). These receptors were taken from an adult woman who had mild COVID-19 (a few samples of this study predate the infection). The sample titles of this study are shuffled in the database, so cell type and time point are left out; the donor was told from shared clones.

This clonotype showed up just a few times. The chain is built from TRBV3-1 and TRBJ2-3, with 7 bases aligning to TRBD1. The trim removed 2 bases at V and 6 bases at J, leaving 8 bases unmatched. Germline CDR1 is LGHDT and CDR2 is YNNKEL (reference sequence). This CDR3 is 15 amino acids long. The CDR3 sequence is CASSQNRGLLDTQYF. In nucleotides, the CDR3 is TGTGCCAGCAGCCAAAACAGGGGTTTATTGGATACGCAGTATTTT.

This clonotype was recorded a few times. The rearrangement links TRBV30 to TRBJ2-7; D call uncertain. The CDR3 runs 11 residues. Per germline, CDR1 GTSNPN and CDR2 SVGIG (reference sequence). Trimming cost V 1 base and J 7 bases, with 8 bases left between them. The CDR3, as DNA: TGTGCCTGGAGTGCTGTGCGAGAGCAGTACTTC. It is translated as CAWSAVREQYF.

The chain is built from TRBV30 and TRBJ2-7, with D perhaps matching TRBD1 or TRBD2 (5 bases each). The CDR3 totals 12 residues. In germline, CDR1 is GTSNPN, CDR2 SVGIG (reference sequence). The ends were cut back, 8 bases at V and 5 bases at J, with 16 bases in the middle. The CDR3 here is CAGSLGVHEQYF. The CDR3 region has the DNA TGTGCCGGATCGTTGGGGGTCCACGAGCAGTACTTC. Full variable domain (remainder filled in from reference TRBV30 and TRBJ2-7): SQTIHQWPATLVQPVGSPLSLECTVEGTSNPNLYWYRQAAGRGLQLLFYSVGIGQISSEVPQNLSASRPQDRQFILSSKKLLLSDSGFYLCAGSLGVHEQYFGPGTRLTVT.

This clonotype was recorded once. The chain recombines TRBV27 with TRBJ2-2; no reliable D call. CDR1 is MNHEY and CDR2 is SMNVEV in the germline V gene (reference sequence). The length of the CDR3 is 13 residues. V was clipped by 3 bases and J by 3 bases, with 5 bases between them. CDR3: CASSFPYTGELFF. CDR3 coding DNA: TGTGCCAGCAGTTTTCCGTACACCGGGGAGCTGTTTTTT.

This chain joins TRBV9 and TRBJ2-5, with 7 bases fitting TRBD2. The trim removed 0 bases at V and 2 bases at J, leaving 10 bases unmatched. The length of the CDR3 is 17 residues. Per the germline V gene, CDR1 is SGDLS and CDR2 is YYNGEE. As DNA, the CDR3 is TGTGCCAGCAGCGTAGCCCCCGTGGGGGGAGGGCAAGAGACCCAGTACTTC. Translation: CASSVAPVGGGQETQYF.